This TCR beta chain stems from a study of shared clonotypes between healthy human individuals. Donors, healthy HIV-negative adults, lacked recent acute infections or vaccinations. It was at deep level that the assay was run. Each unsorted PBMC replicate got 300 ng genomic DNA, roughly 30,000 genomes. Researchers sequenced unsorted PBMC DNA using ten immunoSEQ deep assay plates. Some clones are missing from TCRdb's copy, which holds only in-frame ones; the method was immunoSEQ multiplex PCR. This table holds over 95,000 clones, 40% to 55% found once. The CDR3 is made up of 14 amino acids. V lost 2 bases and J lost 0, with 8 bases in between. Germline V gene sequence: CDR1 SGHRS, CDR2 YFSETQ.

The sequence was collected from a woman in her 40s in good health. Some clones in this sample may be carry-over from other donors' samples. This chain connects TRBV5-1 to TRBJ1-1, with D hard to call. The specimen sequenced was PBMCs. Written as DNA, the CDR3 is TGCGCCAGCAGCTTTGGAGACATGAACACTGAAGCTTTCTTT. Residues: CASSFGDMNTEAFF. Complete variable domain (other parts from reference TRBV5-1 and TRBJ1-1): KAGVTQTPRYLIKTRGQQVTLSCSPISGHRSVSWYQQTPGQGLQFLFEYFSETQRNKGNFPGRFSGRQFSNSRSEMNVSTLELGDSALYLCASSFGDMNTEAFFGQGTRLTVV.